Ten or more counts support the clone carrying this T cell receptor beta chain. MiXCR, applied by TCRdb to the 5' RACE reads, yields one record per CDR3 protein. Here the sample spans approximately 10,000 distinct CDR3 sequences, about 5.8% being singletons. The data stem from a study of T cells after yellow fever vaccination. Across the study: Using CD3, CD45RA, CCR7 and CD95, the EM, EMRA, CM and Tscm memory subsets were sorted.

General study results and limits: Nearly all vaccine-responding clonotypes were undetectable in sorted memory subsets on day 0.

The receptor was isolated from a man aged 30 to 39 who received the YFV17D yellow fever vaccine. Source: PBMCs, either bulk or a sorted T-cell subset (CD4+, CD8+, memory, or dextramer-sorted; not recorded which), taken on the day of the yellow fever booster vaccination.

CDR3 DNA: TGTGCCAGCAGCCGAACTAGTTCGCCAGATACGCAGTATTTT. It codes for CASSRTSSPDTQYF. This sequence joins TRBV7-8 and TRBJ2-3; TRBD2 is a possible D gene (5 bases). Trimming removed 5 bases from V and 4 bases from J, with 13 bases in between. The CDR3 runs to 14 residues. CDR1 is SGHVS and CDR2 is FQNEAQ in the germline V gene.